These T cell receptor beta chains were read from a single sample in a study of a mutant IDH1 vaccine in newly diagnosed glioma. Clones were read by immunoSEQ multiplex PCR, and TCRdb kept only the in-frame ones, dropping some. The sample has under 45,000 clones; about three quarters are singletons. For these receptors, no antigen is known. The sequencing here drew on PBMCs, taken from a glioma patient whose treatment included an IDH1 peptide vaccine. The receptors come from a man aged 50-59 years with glioma. Each CDR3 is given with its conserved first and last residue.

TRBV6-1	TRBJ1-3	CASSTNSGNTIYF
TRBV5-1	TRBJ1-5	CASSPGEGYQPQHF
TRBV6-6	TRBJ1-3	CASILWAGGNTIYF
TRBV2	TRBJ1-1	CATRRGNTEAFF
TRBV10-3	TRBJ1-2	CAISESRDVYGYTF
TRBV5-4	TRBJ2-3	CASSFQGSTDTQYF
TRBV7-3	TRBJ2-7	CASSGQGGGEQYF
TRBV25-1	TRBJ2-7	CASSEVDRSYEQYF
TRBV5-1	TRBJ1-4	CASSPRRTGATNEKLFF
TRBV5-1	TRBJ2-7	CASSLAGGSYEQYF
TRBV6-1	TRBJ1-1	CASSEAGHDTEAFF
TRBV4-1	TRBJ2-7	CASSRQGYEQYF
TRBV5-6	TRBJ1-2	CASSSPGREYGYTF
TRBV5-1	TRBJ2-7	CASSLTSGGWDEQYF
TRBV6-1	TRBJ2-7	CASSASSGGPYEQYF
TRBV14	TRBJ2-1	CASSQGGTTYNEQFF
TRBV7-9	TRBJ2-7	CASEWTGGSYEQYF
TRBV11-3	TRBJ2-7	CASSSGTEQYF
TRBV15	TRBJ1-6	CATSREGTVYSPLHF
TRBV28	TRBJ1-5	CASSLNEGNQPQHF
TRBV7-2	TRBJ2-7	CASSRLRNSYEQYF
TRBV9	TRBJ2-3	CASSVGSGGADTQYF
TRBV4-1	TRBJ1-3	CASSQESRGDTIYF
TRBV6-5	TRBJ2-7	CASSPRGSYEQYF
TRBV18	TRBJ1-1	CASSQGANTEAFF
TRBV11-2	TRBJ1-5	CASSLDAGSQPQHF
TRBV14	TRBJ1-5	CASSQTVEQPQHF
TRBV7-2	TRBJ2-3	CASSTSPGTAADTQYF
TRBV19	TRBJ2-7	CATTSGGTYEQYF
TRBV2	TRBJ1-5	CASGDSLGPQHF
TRBV5-6	TRBJ2-7	CASSAGTGATFYDYEQYF